This T cell receptor (beta chain) derives from a study of cytomegalovirus exposure and HLA in healthy donors (TCRdb year 2017). General notes on the study: An earlier analysis of 587 of the donors reported more than 250 Gb of sequence data and more than 90 million unique TCR beta sequences from about 200 million T cells. An early release that covered fewer than 750 HLA-typed donors contained approximately 300 gigabases of sequencing data and 85 million to 100 million unique TCR sequences. The genetic ancestry cluster associated with self-reported Caucasian donors included 81% of the 398 genotyped donors. The study aimed to test whether signatures of past pathogen exposure could be identified by cataloging public T cell receptors. The T cell repertoires of several hundred subjects were profiled by immunosequencing and related to cytomegalovirus serostatus. Besides the first cohort of 666 subjects, a separate validation cohort made up of over 100 different subjects was used. To predict cytomegalovirus infection status, the study combined high-throughput TCR immunosequencing, statistical association of individual TCRs with disease status, and machine learning. In a later analysis, previously published TCR beta repertoires from about 640 donors were re-analyzed and high-resolution HLA genotyping was added so that TCR occurrence patterns could be studied. The later analysis used no new phenotypic data to find candidate immune exposures, relying instead on TCR beta sequences and their occurrence across donors. To decide whether each TCR beta V gene segment behaved as functional or pseudogenic, an earlier analysis of fewer than 750 of the donors relied on high-throughput TCR beta sequencing. Donor age, sex, ethnicity and CMV serostatus were compiled alongside the repertoire data. A later genetic analysis took genome-wide SNP genotypes for about 55% of the 666 donors and used that subset as a discovery cohort. Every discovery cohort repertoire had been produced on one sequencing platform. Both class I and class II loci were covered by HLA typing, at four-digit resolution. Typing coverage varied by locus: roughly 629-640 donors for A, B, C, DRB1 and DQB1; approximately 500 for DQA1; about 570 for DPA1; 450 to 480 for DPB1. Several DR-DQ haplotypes were treated as single units for association and clustering because of strong linkage in the cohort. Among 300 to 450 genotyped donors of the cohort, an average of around 240,000 unique TCR beta nucleotide sequences were sequenced per donor, roughly 18% of them non-productive. Broader findings and caveats from the paper: HLA typing was unavailable for some donors at each locus, so association tests used only the typed subset. Some IMGT-functional V segments, including TRBV6-2 and TRBV6-3, could not be told apart with the 87-base-pair reads, so those segments were excluded. An earlier analysis of several hundred of the donors showed that most TCR beta V segments appeared in productive rearrangements either about 90% or about 30% of the time, which broadly matched IMGT annotations. In vitro tests confirmed that three of the cytomegalovirus-associated TCR beta chains recognize cytomegalovirus antigens. A later analysis reported that several top co-occurrence clusters appeared linked to parvovirus B19, influenza, CMV and Epstein-Barr virus. In both the original and validation cohorts, the classifier was reported to diagnose cytomegalovirus status with high specificity and sensitivity. A further reported finding was that TCR beta sequences accurately predicted the HLA-A and HLA-B alleles for most subjects in the first cohort. The sequencing pipeline was judged likely to have produced a cluster of highly shared sequence variants as a technical artifact. Correlated functional status among segregating V segments might be attributable to linkage disequilibrium, but an unknown experimental factor could not be ruled out. Sequencing depth was assumed to be roughly uniform across donors in the presence/absence analyses, though that assumption may not hold. Around 16 rarely observed V segments, including chromosome 9 orphons, were excluded from the earlier analysis of some 590 of the donors because counts were too low. In a later genetic analysis, a missense DCLRE1C variant was associated with V-gene and J-gene trimming of TCR beta chains, and the association was replicated in an independent cohort. In a later genetic analysis, fewer N-insertions in productive TCRs were reported among donors in an Asian-associated ancestry cluster than the approximately 710-donor mean. While some public TCRs were present in many individuals, most TCR sequences turned up only very rarely across donors. According to the authors, the approach could potentially be generalized to other disease states and immunological phenotypes. A total of fewer than 200 TCR beta chains were listed by the study as associated with cytomegalovirus. A later analysis associated about 18,000 TCR beta sequences with specific HLA alleles at a false discovery rate of 0.05. CMV serostatus was the only immune exposure information available for the cohort. In a later analysis, TCR association rates were found to vary across HLA loci, with the most associated TCRs seen for DRB1 alleles and the fewest for HLA-C alleles. Assigning TCR associations to individual alleles was difficult when HLA alleles, especially DR and DQ, strongly co-occurred. Compared with equally common non-associated chains, HLA-associated TCR beta chains in a later analysis were more clonally expanded and had lower generation probabilities. This cohort had only TCR beta chains sequenced, and the lack of alpha or paired-chain data limited which features could be detected. According to a later analysis, most CMV-associated TCR beta chains appeared to be HLA-restricted, and the HLA associations seemed to be driven largely by CMV exposure.

Preparation of the library involved the immunoSEQ multiplex PCR assay. A mixture of 60 forward primers for TCR Vbeta segments and 13 reverse primers for TCR Jbeta segments was used in the multiplex PCR. Amplification of the CDR3 region of rearranged TCR beta genes was performed with a multiplex PCR assay on genomic DNA. On the Illumina HiSeq System, the amplified TCR beta libraries were sequenced as 87-base-pair reads. The authors processed their data as follows. In a later analysis, tens of millions of unique TCR beta chains were counted across the approximately 620 repertoires, and roughly 11 million of these chains were shared by at least two donors. Raw reads were error-corrected and collapsed into unique sequences with a nearest-neighbor algorithm that merged closely related sequences to remove PCR and sequencing errors. To assign V, D and J gene segments, CDR3 sequences were aligned to IMGT reference sequences. For a sequence to be retained, a match of at least six nucleotides to both a V gene segment and a J gene segment was required. Rearrangements were called productive when the CDR3 lacked stop codons and stayed in frame with V and J; all others were non-productive. CDR3 was defined according to IMGT convention as the region running from the second conserved V-encoded cysteine to the conserved J-encoded phenylalanine. In an earlier analysis of around 570 of the donors, sequences lacking an unambiguous match to a single V gene segment were excluded. In an earlier analysis of a few hundred of the donors, a V segment was called functional when productive rearrangements were above 56.7%, and segregating when the standard deviation between donors exceeded 5%. A statistical classification framework was built for diagnosing cytomegalovirus status from the catalog of TCR beta chain sequences. In a later analysis, TCR nucleotide sequences were compared against IMGT/GENE-DB human TR gene sequences so that V and J genes could be assigned. The TCRdist pipeline was used in a later analysis to assign CDR3 sequences and most-parsimonious VDJ recombination scenarios. In a later analysis, every TCR beta chain was defined by the combination of its CDR3 amino acid sequence and its V-gene family, and reads without a unique V-gene family were dropped. As a way to deal with suspected cross-contamination and a sequencing artifact, a later analysis dropped 450 to 600 nucleotide sequences that were highly shared and had low generation probability. In a later analysis, a clonal expansion index was calculated for each public chain from normalized within-repertoire ranks of inferred template counts. A later analysis computed generation probabilities with a VDJ recombination model fitted to out-of-frame rearrangements, and checked the results against IGoR. Hypergeometric tests were used in a later analysis to score TCR-TCR, TCR-HLA and TCR-CMV co-occurrence, with a repertoire-size bias correction applied to the TCR pairs. In a later analysis, false discovery rates were estimated by permuting HLA or CMV assignments 20 times. In a later analysis, co-occurring TCRs were grouped with DBSCAN, and TCRdist sequence similarity was added when clustering was performed within HLA-allele-positive subsets. For co-occurrence clustering, repertoires with fewer than 30,000 or more than 120,000 public chains were excluded, along with five repertoires with anomalous nucleotide sharing. This immuneACCESS table, as held by TCRdb, lists in-frame sequences with V and J called but not all clones. Of the missing ones, under half trace to an unresolved V gene in checked studies; the others have no known cause. V, J and clone size are those of that table, while D and trimming were read from the DNA. The sample profile shows under 140,000 clones; 76% of them were found once. Jointly, the top ten make up roughly an eighth of the sample.

Ends trimmed: V by 2 bases, J by 2 bases; bases unmatched to a gene: 6. Reading from cysteine to phenylalanine, the CDR3 counts 17 amino acids. Just CDR3 DNA is preserved here, 51 bases in frame from base 1. The germline V gene yields MNHNS for CDR1 and SASEGT for CDR2. Remarks on this clone: Its recognized antigen is unknown. No much larger clone exists at a distance of one base, and base qualities are not known.

The cohort consisted of fewer than 700 healthy bone marrow donors. At the time of sampling, all cohort members were nominally healthy, though unrecorded immune exposures were likely present. The donor was CMV seropositive and belonged to the group of 250 to 350 seropositive cohort members. A peripheral blood sample was collected from each donor, and TCR beta sequencing was performed on peripheral blood mononuclear cells. Genomic DNA extraction from the blood cell samples was performed with the Qiagen DNeasy Blood Extraction Kit. The TCR sequence derives from a man aged 25 to 45 in good health and CMV-seropositive. The source material was PBMCs. Recombination connected TRBV6-1 to TRBJ2-1, with 10 bases in between that match TRBD2. The DNA reads TGTGCCAGCAGTGAATGGGGTAGCGGGGGGCCCTACAATGAGCAGTTCTTC. It codes for CASSEWGSGGPYNEQFF.